This T cell receptor beta chain was identified during a study of neurological immune-mediated disorders. Findings and limits, study-wide: The highest TCR clonal expansion occurred in HTLV-1-associated myelopathy; multiple sclerosis fell below healthy controls.

The cDNA was produced through 5'RACE with 10-nucleotide random UMIs. TCRdb reanalysed the 5' RACE reads using MiXCR and keeps one entry per CDR3 protein. The data hold approximately 50,000 distinct CDR3 sequences, with 10% to 13% observed a single time. The sample holds many counts of this clonotype. Its specificity is unknown. The ends lost 6 bases at V and 2 bases at J; junction bases unmatched: 8. The germline gives CDR1 SGHDN, CDR2 FVKESK. The CDR3 consists of 15 residues. The TCR sequence derives from a man between 65 and 85 years old with HTLV-1-associated myelopathy (HAM/TSP). The chain uses TRBV14 and TRBJ2-7, with 9 bases lining up with TRBD2. The specimen was PBMCs. The CDR3 nucleotides read TGTGCCAGCAGACCGTCCTCTAGCGGGGCCTACGAGCAGTACTTC. Translating it yields CASRPSSSGAYEQYF.